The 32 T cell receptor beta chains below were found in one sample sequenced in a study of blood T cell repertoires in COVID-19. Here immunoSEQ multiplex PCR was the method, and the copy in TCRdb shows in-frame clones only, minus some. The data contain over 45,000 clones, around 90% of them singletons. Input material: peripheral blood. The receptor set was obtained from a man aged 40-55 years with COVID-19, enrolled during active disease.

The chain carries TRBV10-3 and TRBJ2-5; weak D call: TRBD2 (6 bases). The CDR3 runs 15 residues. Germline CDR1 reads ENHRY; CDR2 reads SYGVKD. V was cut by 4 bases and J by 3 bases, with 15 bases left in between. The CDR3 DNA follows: TGTGCCATCAGTGGGGGACCTACGGGGGAAGAGACCCAGTACTTC. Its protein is CAISGGPTGEETQYF.

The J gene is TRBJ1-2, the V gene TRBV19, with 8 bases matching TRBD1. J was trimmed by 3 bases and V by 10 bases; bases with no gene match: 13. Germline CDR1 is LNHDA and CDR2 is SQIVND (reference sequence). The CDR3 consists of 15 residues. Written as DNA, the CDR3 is TGTGCCACAAAATCCCAGGGGGCGGTTTACTATGGCTACACCTTC. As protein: CATKSQGAVYYGYTF.

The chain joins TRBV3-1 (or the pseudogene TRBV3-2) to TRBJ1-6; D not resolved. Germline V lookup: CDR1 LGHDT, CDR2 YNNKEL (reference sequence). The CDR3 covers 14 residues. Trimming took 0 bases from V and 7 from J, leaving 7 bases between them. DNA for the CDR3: TGTGCCAGCAGCCAAGAGGTTCTAAATTCACCCCTCCACTTT. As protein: CASSQEVLNSPLHF.

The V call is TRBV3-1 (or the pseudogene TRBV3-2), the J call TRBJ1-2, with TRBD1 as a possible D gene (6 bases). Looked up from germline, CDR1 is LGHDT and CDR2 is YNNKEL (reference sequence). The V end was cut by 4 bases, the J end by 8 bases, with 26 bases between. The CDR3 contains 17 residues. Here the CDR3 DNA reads TGTGCCAGCAGCCGCAAGCCTGGACAGACCCACTCAGGAGGCTACACCTTC. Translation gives CASSRKPGQTHSGGYTF.

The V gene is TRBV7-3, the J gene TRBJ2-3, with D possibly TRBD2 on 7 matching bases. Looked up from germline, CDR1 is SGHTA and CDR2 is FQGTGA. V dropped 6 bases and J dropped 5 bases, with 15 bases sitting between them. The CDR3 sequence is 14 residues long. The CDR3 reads CASSRIGGRDTQYF. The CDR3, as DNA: TGTGCCAGCAGTAGAATCGGGGGGCGAGATACGCAGTATTTT.

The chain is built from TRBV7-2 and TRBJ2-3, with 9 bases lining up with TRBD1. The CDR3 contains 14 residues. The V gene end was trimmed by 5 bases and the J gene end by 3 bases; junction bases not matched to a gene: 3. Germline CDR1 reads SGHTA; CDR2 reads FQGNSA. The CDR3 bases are TGTGCCAGCAGCCCCGGACAGGGGACAGATACGCAGTATTTT. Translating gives CASSPGQGTDTQYF. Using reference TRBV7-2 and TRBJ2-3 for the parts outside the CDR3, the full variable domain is GAGVSQSPSNKVTEKGKDVELRCDPISGHTALYWYRQSLGQGLEFLIYFQGNSAPDKSGLPSDRFSAERTGGSVSTLTIQRTQQEDSAVYLCASSPGQGTDTQYFGPGTRLTVL.

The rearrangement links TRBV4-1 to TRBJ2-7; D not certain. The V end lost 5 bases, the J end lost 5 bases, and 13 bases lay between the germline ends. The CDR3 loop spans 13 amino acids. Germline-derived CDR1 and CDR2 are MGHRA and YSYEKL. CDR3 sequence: CASSVLRADEQYF. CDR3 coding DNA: TGCGCCAGCAGCGTCCTCCGCGCGGACGAGCAGTACTTC.

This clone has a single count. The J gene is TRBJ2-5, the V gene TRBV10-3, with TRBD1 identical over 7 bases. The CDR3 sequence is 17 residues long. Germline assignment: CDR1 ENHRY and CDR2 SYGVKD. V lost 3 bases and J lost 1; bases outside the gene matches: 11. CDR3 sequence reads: CAISDTSTRQGQETQYF. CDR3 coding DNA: TGTGCCATCAGTGATACTTCAACCAGACAGGGCCAAGAGACCCAGTACTTC.

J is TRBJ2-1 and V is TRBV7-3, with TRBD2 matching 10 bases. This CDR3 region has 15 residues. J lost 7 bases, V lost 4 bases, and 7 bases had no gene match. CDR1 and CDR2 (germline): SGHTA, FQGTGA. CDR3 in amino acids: CASSSSGTSVNEQFF. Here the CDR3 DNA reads TGTGCCAGCAGCTCCTCCGGGACTAGCGTTAATGAGCAGTTCTTC.

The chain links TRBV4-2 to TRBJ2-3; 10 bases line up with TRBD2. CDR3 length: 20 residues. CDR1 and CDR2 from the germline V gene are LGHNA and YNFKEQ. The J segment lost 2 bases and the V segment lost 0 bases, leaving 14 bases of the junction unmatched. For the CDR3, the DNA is TGTGCCAGCAGCCAAGATATGCCTAGCGGGGGCCGCCGCTCCACAGATACGCAGTATTTT. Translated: CASSQDMPSGGRRSTDTQYF.

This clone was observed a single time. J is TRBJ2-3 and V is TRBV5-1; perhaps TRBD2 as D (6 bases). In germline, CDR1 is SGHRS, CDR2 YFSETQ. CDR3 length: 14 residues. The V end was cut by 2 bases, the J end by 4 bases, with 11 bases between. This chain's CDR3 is CASSFGGIADTQYF. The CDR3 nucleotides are TGCGCCAGCAGCTTTGGCGGGATTGCAGATACGCAGTATTTT. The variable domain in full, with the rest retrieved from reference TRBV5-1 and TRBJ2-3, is KAGVTQTPRYLIKTRGQQVTLSCSPISGHRSVSWYQQTPGQGLQFLFEYFSETQRNKGNFPGRFSGRQFSNSRSEMNVSTLELGDSALYLCASSFGGIADTQYFGPGTRLTVL.

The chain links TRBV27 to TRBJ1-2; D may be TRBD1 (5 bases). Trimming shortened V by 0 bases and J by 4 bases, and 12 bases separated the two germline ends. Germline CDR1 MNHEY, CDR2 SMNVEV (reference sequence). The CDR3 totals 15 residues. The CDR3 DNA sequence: TGTGCCAGCAGTTTATCAATAGGGGTCAGCTATGGCTACACCTTC. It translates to CASSLSIGVSYGYTF.

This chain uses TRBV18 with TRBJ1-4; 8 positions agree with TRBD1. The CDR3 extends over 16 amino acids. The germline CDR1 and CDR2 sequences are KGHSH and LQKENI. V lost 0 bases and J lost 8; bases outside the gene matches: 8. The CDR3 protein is CASSPPNGQGNEKLFF. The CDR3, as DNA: TGTGCCAGCTCACCACCAAATGGACAGGGTAACGAAAAACTGTTTTTT.

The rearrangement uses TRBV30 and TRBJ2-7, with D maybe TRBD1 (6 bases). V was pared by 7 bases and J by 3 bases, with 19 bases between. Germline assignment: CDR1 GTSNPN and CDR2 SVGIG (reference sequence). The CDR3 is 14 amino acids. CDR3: CAFLPRGRYYEQYF. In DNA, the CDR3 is TGTGCCTTCCTACCCAGGGGCAGGTACTACGAGCAGTACTTC.

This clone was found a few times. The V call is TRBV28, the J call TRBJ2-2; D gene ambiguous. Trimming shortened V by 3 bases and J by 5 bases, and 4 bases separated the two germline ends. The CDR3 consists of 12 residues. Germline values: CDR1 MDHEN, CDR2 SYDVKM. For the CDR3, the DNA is TGTGCCAGCAGTTTGAGAACCGGGGAGCTGTTTTTT. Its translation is CASSLRTGELFF.

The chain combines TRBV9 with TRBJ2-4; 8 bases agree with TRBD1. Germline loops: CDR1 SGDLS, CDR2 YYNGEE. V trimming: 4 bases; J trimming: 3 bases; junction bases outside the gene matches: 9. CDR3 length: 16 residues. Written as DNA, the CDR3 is TGTGCCAGCAGCCCACTGGACAGGGTGGACAAAAACATTCAGTACTTC. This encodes CASSPLDRVDKNIQYF.

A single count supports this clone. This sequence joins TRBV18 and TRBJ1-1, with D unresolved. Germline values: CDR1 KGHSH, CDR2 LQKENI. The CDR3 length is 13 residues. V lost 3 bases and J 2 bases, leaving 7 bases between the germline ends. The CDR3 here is CASSPLVNTEAFF. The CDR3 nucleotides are TGTGCCAGCTCACCTCTTGTAAACACTGAAGCTTTCTTT. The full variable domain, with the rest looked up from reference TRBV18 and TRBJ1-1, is NAGVMQNPRHLVRRRGQEARLRCSPMKGHSHVYWYRQLPEEGLKFMVYLQKENIIDESGMPKERFSAEFPKEGPSILRIQQVVRGDSAAYFCASSPLVNTEAFFGQGTRLTVV.

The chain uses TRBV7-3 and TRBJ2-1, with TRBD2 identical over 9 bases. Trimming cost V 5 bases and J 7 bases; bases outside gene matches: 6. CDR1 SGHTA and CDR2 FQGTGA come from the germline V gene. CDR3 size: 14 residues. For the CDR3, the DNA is TGTGCCAGCAGCCAACTTAGCGGGAGTAATGAGCAGTTCTTC. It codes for CASSQLSGSNEQFF.

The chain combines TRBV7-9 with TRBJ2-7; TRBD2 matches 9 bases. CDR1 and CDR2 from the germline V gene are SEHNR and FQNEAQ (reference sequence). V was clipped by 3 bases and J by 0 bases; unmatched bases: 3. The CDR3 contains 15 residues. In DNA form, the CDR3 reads TGTGCCAGCAGCTTCGGGCGGGAGGGCTCCTACGAGCAGTACTTC. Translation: CASSFGREGSYEQYF.

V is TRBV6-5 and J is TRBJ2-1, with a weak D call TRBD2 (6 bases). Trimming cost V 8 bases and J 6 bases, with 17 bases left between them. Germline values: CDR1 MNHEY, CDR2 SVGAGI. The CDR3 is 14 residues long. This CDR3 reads CASSSLAGLNEQFF. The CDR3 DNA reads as TGTGCCAGCTCCTCACTAGCAGGGCTCAATGAGCAGTTCTTC.

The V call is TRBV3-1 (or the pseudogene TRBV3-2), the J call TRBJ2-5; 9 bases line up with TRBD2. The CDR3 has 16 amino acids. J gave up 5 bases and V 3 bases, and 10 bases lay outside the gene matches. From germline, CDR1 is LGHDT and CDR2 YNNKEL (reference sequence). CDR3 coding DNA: TGTGCCAGCAGCCAGCCGGCGGGAGGGCCTGGGGAGACCCAGTACTTC. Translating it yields CASSQPAGGPGETQYF.

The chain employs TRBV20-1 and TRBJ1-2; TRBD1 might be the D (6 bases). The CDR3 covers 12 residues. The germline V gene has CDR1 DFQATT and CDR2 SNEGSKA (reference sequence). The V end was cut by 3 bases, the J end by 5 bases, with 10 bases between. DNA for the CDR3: TGCAGTGCTAGTAGTACAGGGTATGGCTACACCTTC. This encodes CSASSTGYGYTF.

Written as DNA, the CDR3 is TGTGCCAGCAGTTACTCGGCAGGTCGTGGCTACACCTTC. Translation gives CASSYSAGRGYTF. This chain uses TRBV6-5 with TRBJ1-2; D gene ambiguous. The V gene lost 0 bases and the J gene lost 7 bases, with 9 bases spanning the gap. The CDR3 sequence is 13 residues long. Per the germline V gene, CDR1 is MNHEY and CDR2 is SVGAGI.

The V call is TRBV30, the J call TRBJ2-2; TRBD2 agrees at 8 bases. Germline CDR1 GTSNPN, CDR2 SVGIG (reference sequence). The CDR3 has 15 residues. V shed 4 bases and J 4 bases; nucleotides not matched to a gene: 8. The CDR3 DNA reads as TGTGCCTGGAAGAAGCTAGCGGGTTCCACCGGGGAGCTGTTTTTT. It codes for CAWKKLAGSTGELFF. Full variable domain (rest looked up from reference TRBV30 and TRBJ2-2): SQTIHQWPATLVQPVGSPLSLECTVEGTSNPNLYWYRQAAGRGLQLLFYSVGIGQISSEVPQNLSASRPQDRQFILSSKKLLLSDSGFYLCAWKKLAGSTGELFFGEGSRLTVL.

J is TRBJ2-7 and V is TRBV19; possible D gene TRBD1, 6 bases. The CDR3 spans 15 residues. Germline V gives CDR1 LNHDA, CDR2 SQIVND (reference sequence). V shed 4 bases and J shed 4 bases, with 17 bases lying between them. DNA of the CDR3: TGTGCCAGTAGTAAGGGGGTGCAGGTTGTATACGAGCAGTACTTC. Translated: CASSKGVQVVYEQYF.

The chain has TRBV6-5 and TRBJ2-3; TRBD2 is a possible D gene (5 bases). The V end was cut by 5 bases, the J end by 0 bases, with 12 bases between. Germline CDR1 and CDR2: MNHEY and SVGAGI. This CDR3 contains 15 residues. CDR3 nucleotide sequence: TGTGCCAGCAGTACAAAGCGGACTAGCACAGATACGCAGTATTTT. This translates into CASSTKRTSTDTQYF.

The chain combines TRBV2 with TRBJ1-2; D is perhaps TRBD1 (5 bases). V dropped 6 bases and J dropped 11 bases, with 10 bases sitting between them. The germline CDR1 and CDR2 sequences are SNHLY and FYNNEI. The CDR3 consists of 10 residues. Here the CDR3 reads CASRGGTYTF. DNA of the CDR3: TGTGCCAGCAGAGGAGGGACGTACACCTTC.

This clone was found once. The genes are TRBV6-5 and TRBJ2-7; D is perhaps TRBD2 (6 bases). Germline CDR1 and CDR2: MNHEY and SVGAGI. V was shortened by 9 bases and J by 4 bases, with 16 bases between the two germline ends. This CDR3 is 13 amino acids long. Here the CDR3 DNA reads TGTGCCAGTACGTCAGGCGGGGAATACGAGCAGTACTTC. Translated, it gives CASTSGGEYEQYF.

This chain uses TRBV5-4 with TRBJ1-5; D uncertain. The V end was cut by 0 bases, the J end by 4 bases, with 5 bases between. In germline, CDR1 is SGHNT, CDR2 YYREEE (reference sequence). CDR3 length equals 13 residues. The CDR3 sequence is CASSLERNQPQHF. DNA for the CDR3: TGTGCCAGCAGCTTGGAACGGAATCAGCCCCAGCATTTT.

As DNA, the CDR3 is TGTGCCAGCAGCCCGGGACAGGGCACCGGGGAGCTGTTTTTT. It codes for CASSPGQGTGELFF. V and J are TRBV11-2 and TRBJ2-2; 9 nucleotides align to TRBD1. V was pared by 5 bases and J by 4 bases, with 2 bases of the junction left unmatched. The length of the CDR3 is 14 residues. Looked up from germline, CDR1 is SGHAT and CDR2 is FQNNGV.

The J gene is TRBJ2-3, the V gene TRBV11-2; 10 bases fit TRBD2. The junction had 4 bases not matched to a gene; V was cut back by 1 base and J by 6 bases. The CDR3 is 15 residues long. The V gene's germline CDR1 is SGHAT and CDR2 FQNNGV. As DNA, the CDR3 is TGTGCCAGCAGCTTAGGGGCTAGCGGGAGTGATACGCAGTATTTT. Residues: CASSLGASGSDTQYF.

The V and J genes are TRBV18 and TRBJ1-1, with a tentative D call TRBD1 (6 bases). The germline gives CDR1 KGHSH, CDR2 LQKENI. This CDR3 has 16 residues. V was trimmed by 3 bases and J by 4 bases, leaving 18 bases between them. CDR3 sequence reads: CASSPLGGGWSTEAFF. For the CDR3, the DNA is TGTGCCAGCTCACCTCTTGGGGGGGGCTGGTCCACTGAAGCTTTCTTT.